Listed below are T cell receptor beta chains from one sample, sequenced in a study of regulatory T cells in long-lasting Graves disease. TCRdb itself ran the multiplex PCR reads through MiXCR, one entry per CDR3 protein. Among 300,000 to 400,000 distinct CDR3 sequences listed, roughly a fifth were seen once. The sequencing used peripheral blood mononuclear cells (PBMCs), collected when the disease was refractory, from a patient treated with antithyroid drugs. The receptor source for this set is a female donor with Graves disease. Each CDR3 is given with its conserved first and last residue. Size tells how often a clone was seen (once, few, many) or the class of an expanded clone, and some rows leave it out.

many TRBV12-3/TRBV12-4 CASSPSTGWENTEAFF
many TRBV24-1 CATSDGGTGWLSVETQYF
many TRBV24-1 CATSDPTGDQETQYF
few TRBV20-1 CSARTGAHNSPLHF
many TRBV20-1 CSASWGVDGYTF
many TRBV12-3/TRBV12-4 CASSLNGNTEAFF
. TRBV11-2 CASSSSLPTSEYNEQFF
few TRBV13 CASSLVPGQGAGANVLTF
. TRBV24-1 CATSAPRGGGEANTGELFF
few TRBV19 CASSSPRDGKLFF
many TRBV6-9 CASSYPDRPYEQYF
. TRBV10-2 CASSHGTTGSYEQYF
many TRBV10-3 CAISDRISSGTGTYEQYF
many TRBV11-2 CASSLSGGRDNYGYTF
. TRBV29-1 CSVSGIAGGGRETQYF
many TRBV18 CASSPDGVQPQHF
. TRBV6-1 CASLPLGAGVNIQYF
many TRBV6-5 CASSFTGGNYGYTF
few TRBV7-2 CASSSRRGGRSYNSPLHF
many TRBV27 CASSRFGGKHTEAFF
many TRBV3-1 CASSQDRRGSDEKLFF